Listed below are T cell receptor beta chains from one sample, sequenced in a study of blood T cell repertoires in COVID-19. Repertoires were generated with immunoSEQ multiplex PCR, while TCRdb's copy carries only in-frame clones and drops some. The data hold around 130,000 clones, with 70% to 90% observed a single time. The specimen sequenced was peripheral blood. The receptor set was obtained from a man in his fifties or sixties with acute or convalescent COVID-19. The CDR3 runs from the conserved cysteine through the conserved F or W.

v_call	j_call	cdr3_aa
TRBV18	TRBJ2-7	CASSPIRGYEQYF
TRBV28	TRBJ1-2	CASTLQGANYGYTF
TRBV18	TRBJ2-3	CASSPRALAGGSSTDTQYF
TRBV9	TRBJ2-7	CASSPRTGGFHEQYF
TRBV10-1	TRBJ1-2	CASSDRGSYGYTF
TRBV27	TRBJ2-2	CASSPRQGRGTGELFF
TRBV5-1	TRBJ2-1	CASSSGASSYNEQFF
TRBV2	TRBJ2-7	CASRQTGLPYEQYF
TRBV2	TRBJ2-1	CASSEGLGLSSYNEQFF
TRBV3-1/TRBV3-2	TRBJ1-4	CASSNLGTGDEKLFF
TRBV7-9	TRBJ1-2	CASSLAGDGGYTF
TRBV15	TRBJ2-1	CATGQGREAYNEQFF
TRBV7-9	TRBJ1-4	CASSAEGAQDNEKLFF
TRBV30	TRBJ1-2	CAWSVLNNYGYTF
TRBV19	TRBJ1-1	CASSISVNTEAFF
TRBV11-2	TRBJ1-1	CASSLTIRVEAFF
TRBV7-8	TRBJ2-7	CASSLSRDRDEQYF
TRBV19	TRBJ2-1	CASSTGTGGHNEQFF
TRBV21-1	TRBJ2-7	CASSKDSRSSYEQYF
TRBV3-1/TRBV3-2	TRBJ2-3	CASSQSGAGTDTQYF
TRBV7-6	TRBJ2-7	CASSPRAGGFHEQYF
TRBV5-6	TRBJ1-2	CASTRRGILGGYTF
TRBV27	TRBJ1-6	CASSLGGYNSPLHF
TRBV6-1	TRBJ1-5	CASSEMGSDQPQHF
TRBV11-3	TRBJ2-5	CASSLIGGDLQETQYF
TRBV21-1	TRBJ2-7	CASSDVRHPYEQYF
TRBV19	TRBJ2-2	CASRGGAGRLTGELFF
TRBV5-1	TRBJ2-7	CASSLDTDQQYF
TRBV10-2	TRBJ2-1	CASSESGQGIVFF
TRBV7-2	TRBJ1-5	CASSQGWSGNQPQHF
TRBV5-8	TRBJ1-2	CASSLSTGTLYGYTF
TRBV4-2	TRBJ1-4	CASSQEGHRGYNEKLFF
TRBV6-2/TRBV6-3	TRBJ2-7	CASSYGLSTYEQYF
TRBV6-5	TRBJ1-4	CASRGAGQANEKLFF
TRBV2	TRBJ1-5	CASWRGSNQPQHF
TRBV10-3	TRBJ1-2	CAITSGQGGGGYTF
TRBV6-6	TRBJ2-7	CASSYEQLYEQYF
TRBV6-5	TRBJ2-1	CASRRTGTTGEQFF
TRBV28	TRBJ1-5	CASSFPGASNQPQHF
TRBV3-1/TRBV3-2	TRBJ2-1	CASSQAVTSGSNNEQFF
TRBV18	TRBJ1-3	CASSLIRDREFLLSSGNTIYF
TRBV6-6	TRBJ2-2	CASSSGFNGGGELFF
TRBV13	TRBJ2-7	CASSPQEGTLSEQYF
TRBV7-9	TRBJ2-1	CASSLRPGQDLNEQFF
TRBV28	TRBJ2-2	CASHRTGELFF
TRBV10-3	TRBJ2-3	CAISGGEGTDTQYF
TRBV4-2	TRBJ2-3	CASSQELGREDTQYF
TRBV11-2	TRBJ2-1	CASMTGSYNEQFF
TRBV30	TRBJ2-4	CAWRPGVLIAKNIQYF
TRBV5-1	TRBJ2-1	CASSLEGTARGDEQFF
TRBV3-1/TRBV3-2	TRBJ1-5	CASSPGQGIIQPQHF
TRBV19	TRBJ2-3	CASSRTGETDTQYF
TRBV3-1/TRBV3-2	TRBJ1-1	CASSQEAARENTEAFF
TRBV28	TRBJ2-1	CASSLTSVLSSTNEQFF
TRBV5-1	TRBJ2-2	CASSLVLASGGELFF
TRBV19	TRBJ2-2	CASSAAVLAGELFF
TRBV7-9	TRBJ2-3	CASSGSGSGTDTQYF
TRBV2	TRBJ1-3	CASREDSTSGNTIYF
TRBV5-6	TRBJ2-5	CASSLAGQGAQETQYF
TRBV9	TRBJ2-7	CASSLDEGQGEEQYF